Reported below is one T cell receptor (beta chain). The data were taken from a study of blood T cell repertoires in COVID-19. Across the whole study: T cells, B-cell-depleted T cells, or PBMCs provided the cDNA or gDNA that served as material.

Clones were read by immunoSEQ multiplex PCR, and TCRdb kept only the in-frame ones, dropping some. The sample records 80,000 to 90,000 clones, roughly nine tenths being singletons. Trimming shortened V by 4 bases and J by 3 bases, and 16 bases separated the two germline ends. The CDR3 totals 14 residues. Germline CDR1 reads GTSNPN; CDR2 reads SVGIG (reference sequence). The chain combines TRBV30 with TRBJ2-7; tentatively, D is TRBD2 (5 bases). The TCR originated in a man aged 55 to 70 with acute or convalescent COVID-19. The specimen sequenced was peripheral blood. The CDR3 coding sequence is TGTGCCTGGAATCCAGGAAACGGGGACTACGAGCAGTACTTC. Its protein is CAWNPGNGDYEQYF. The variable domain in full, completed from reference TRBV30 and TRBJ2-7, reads SQTIHQWPATLVQPVGSPLSLECTVEGTSNPNLYWYRQAAGRGLQLLFYSVGIGQISSEVPQNLSASRPQDRQFILSSKKLLLSDSGFYLCAWNPGNGDYEQYFGPGTRLTVT.